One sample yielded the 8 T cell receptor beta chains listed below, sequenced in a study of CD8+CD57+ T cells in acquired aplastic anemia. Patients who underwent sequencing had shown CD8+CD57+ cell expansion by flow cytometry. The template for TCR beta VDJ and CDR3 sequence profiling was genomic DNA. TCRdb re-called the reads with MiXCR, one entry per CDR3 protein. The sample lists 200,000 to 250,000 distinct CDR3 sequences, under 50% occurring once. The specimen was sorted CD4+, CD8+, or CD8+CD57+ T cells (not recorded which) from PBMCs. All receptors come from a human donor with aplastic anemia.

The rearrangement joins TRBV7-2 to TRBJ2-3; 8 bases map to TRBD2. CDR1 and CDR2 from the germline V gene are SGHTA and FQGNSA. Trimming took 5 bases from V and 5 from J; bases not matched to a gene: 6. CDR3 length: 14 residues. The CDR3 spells CASSPQAGGDTQYF. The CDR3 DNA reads TGTGCCAGCAGCCCTCAGGCGGGGGGAGATACGCAGTATTTT. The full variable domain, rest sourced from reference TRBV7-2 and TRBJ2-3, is GAGVSQSPSNKVTEKGKDVELRCDPISGHTALYWYRQSLGQGLEFLIYFQGNSAPDKSGLPSDRFSAERTGGSVSTLTIQRTQQEDSAVYLCASSPQAGGDTQYFGPGTRLTVL.

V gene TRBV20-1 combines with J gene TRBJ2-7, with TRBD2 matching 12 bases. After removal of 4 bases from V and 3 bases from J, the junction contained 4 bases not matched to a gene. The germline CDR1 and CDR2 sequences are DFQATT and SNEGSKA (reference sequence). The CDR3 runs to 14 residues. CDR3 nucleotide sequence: TGCAGTGCTACCCCGACTAGCGGGGGCTACGAGCAGTACTTC. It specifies CSATPTSGGYEQYF.

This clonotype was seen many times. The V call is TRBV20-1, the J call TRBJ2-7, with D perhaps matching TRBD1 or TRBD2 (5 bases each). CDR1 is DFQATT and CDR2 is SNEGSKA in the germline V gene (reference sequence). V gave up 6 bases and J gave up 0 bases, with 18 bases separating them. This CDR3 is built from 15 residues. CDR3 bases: TGCAGTGCCGAGGGGCCAGGAGCTAGCTCCTACGAGCAGTACTTC. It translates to CSAEGPGASSYEQYF.

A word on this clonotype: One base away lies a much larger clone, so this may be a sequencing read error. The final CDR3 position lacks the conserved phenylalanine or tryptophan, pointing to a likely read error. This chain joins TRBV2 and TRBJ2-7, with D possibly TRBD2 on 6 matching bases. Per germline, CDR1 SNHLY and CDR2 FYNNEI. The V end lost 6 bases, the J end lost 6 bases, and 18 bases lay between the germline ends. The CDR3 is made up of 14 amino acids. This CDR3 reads CASSRREAQPEQYL. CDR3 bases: TGTGCCAGCAGCCGAAGGGAGGCGCAACCCGAGCAGTACCTC.

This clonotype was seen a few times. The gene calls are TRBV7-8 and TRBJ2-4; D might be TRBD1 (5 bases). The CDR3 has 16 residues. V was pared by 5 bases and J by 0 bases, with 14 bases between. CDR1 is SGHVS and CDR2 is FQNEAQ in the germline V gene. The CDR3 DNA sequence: TGTGCCAGCAGCCAAGGGGTACCACTAGCCAAAAACATTCAGTACTTC. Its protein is CASSQGVPLAKNIQYF.

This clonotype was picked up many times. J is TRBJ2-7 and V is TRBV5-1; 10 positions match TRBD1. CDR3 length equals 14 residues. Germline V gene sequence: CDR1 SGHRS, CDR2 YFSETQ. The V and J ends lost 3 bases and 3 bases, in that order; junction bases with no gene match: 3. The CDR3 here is CASSWGQGSYEQYF. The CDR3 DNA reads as TGCGCCAGCAGCTGGGGACAGGGGAGCTACGAGCAGTACTTC.

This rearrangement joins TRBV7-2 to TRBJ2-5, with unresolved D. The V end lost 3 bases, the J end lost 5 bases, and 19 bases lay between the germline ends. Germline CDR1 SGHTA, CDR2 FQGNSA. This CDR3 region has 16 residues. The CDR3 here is CASSLRGGWVQETQYF. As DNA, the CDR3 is TGTGCCAGCAGCTTGAGAGGCGGCTGGGTACAGGAGACCCAGTACTTC.

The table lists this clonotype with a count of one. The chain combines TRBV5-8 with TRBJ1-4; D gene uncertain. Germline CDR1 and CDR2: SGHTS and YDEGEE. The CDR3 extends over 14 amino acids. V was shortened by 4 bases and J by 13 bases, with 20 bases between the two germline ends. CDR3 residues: CASSRNKDGGTLFF. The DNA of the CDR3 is TGTGCCAGCAGCCGGAATAAGGACGGAGGAACACTGTTTTTT.